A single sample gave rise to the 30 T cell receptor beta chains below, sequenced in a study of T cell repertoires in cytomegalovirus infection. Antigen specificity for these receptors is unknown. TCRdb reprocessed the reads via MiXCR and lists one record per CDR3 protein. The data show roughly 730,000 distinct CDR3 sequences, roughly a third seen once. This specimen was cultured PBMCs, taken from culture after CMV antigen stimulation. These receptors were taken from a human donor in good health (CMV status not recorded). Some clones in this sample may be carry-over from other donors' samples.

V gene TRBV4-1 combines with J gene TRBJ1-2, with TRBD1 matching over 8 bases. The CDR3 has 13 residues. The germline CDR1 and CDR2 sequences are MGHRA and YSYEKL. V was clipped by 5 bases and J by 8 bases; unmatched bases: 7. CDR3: CASSTQTGAGYTF. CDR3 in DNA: TGCGCCAGCAGCACCCAGACAGGGGCCGGCTACACCTTC.

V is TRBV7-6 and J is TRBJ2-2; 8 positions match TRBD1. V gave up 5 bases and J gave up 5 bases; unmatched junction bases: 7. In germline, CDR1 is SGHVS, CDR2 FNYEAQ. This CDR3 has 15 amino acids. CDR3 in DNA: TGTGCCAGCAGCCCGGACAGGGATCGAACCGGGGAGCTGTTTTTT. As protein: CASSPDRDRTGELFF.

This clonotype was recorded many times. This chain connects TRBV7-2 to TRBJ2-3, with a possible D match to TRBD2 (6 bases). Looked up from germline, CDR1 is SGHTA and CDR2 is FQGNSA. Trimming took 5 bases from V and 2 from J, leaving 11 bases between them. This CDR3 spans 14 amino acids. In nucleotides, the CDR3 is TGTGCCAGCAGCCCCTGGAGGGCCACAGATACGCAGTATTTT. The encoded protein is CASSPWRATDTQYF.

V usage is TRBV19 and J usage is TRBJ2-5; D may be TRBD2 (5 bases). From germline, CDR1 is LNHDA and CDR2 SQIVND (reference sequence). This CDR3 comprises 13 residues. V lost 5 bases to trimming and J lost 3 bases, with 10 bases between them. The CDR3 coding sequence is TGTGCCAGTAGTGGACTTCCCGAAGAGACCCAGTACTTC. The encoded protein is CASSGLPEETQYF.

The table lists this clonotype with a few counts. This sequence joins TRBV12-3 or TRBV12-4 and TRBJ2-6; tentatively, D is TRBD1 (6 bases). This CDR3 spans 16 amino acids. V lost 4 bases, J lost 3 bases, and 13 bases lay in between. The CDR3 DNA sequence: TGTGCCAGCAGTTGGGGTACAGGGATTGGGGCCAACGTCCTGACTTTC. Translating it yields CASSWGTGIGANVLTF.

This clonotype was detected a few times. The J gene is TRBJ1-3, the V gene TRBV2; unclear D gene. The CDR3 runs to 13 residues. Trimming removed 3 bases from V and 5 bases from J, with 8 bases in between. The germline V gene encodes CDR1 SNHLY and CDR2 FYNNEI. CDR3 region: CASSDLGRNTIYF. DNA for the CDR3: TGTGCCAGCAGTGACTTGGGGAGAAACACCATATATTTT. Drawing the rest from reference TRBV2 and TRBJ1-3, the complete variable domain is EPEVTQTPSHQVTQMGQEVILRCVPISNHLYFYWYRQILGQKVEFLVSFYNNEISEKSEIFDDQFSVERPDGSNFTLKIRSTKLEDSAMYFCASSDLGRNTIYFGEGSWLTVV.

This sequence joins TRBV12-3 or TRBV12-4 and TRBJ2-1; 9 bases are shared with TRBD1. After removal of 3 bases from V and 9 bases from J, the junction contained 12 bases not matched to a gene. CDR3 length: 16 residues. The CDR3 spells CASSFLRDRVLGEQFF. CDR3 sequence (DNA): TGTGCCAGCAGTTTCCTCCGGGACAGGGTCTTAGGTGAGCAGTTCTTC.

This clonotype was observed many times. CDR3 nucleotide sequence: TGTGCCAGCAGACCCGCAGGGCCCTATGGCTACACCTTC. This sequence encodes CASRPAGPYGYTF. This chain joins TRBV7-2 and TRBJ1-2; weak D call: TRBD1 (5 bases). V lost 6 bases and J 4 bases, leaving 12 bases between the germline ends. CDR3 length: 13 residues. Per germline, CDR1 SGHTA and CDR2 FQGNSA.

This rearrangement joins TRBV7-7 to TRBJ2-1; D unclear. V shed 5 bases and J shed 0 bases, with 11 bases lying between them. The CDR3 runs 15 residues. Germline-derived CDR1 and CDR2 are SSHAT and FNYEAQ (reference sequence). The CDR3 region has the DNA TGTGCCAGCAGCCTCGTGGTGGCCTCCTACAATGAGCAGTTCTTC. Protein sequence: CASSLVVASYNEQFF.

The CDR3 here is CASSSSRYEQYF. The CDR3 nucleotides read TGTGCCAGCAGCTCGTCGAGGTACGAGCAGTACTTC. The rearrangement joins TRBV7-2 to TRBJ2-7; no definite D call. V lost 4 bases and J 4 bases, leaving 8 bases between the germline ends. Germline values: CDR1 SGHTA, CDR2 FQGNSA. The CDR3 extends over 12 amino acids.

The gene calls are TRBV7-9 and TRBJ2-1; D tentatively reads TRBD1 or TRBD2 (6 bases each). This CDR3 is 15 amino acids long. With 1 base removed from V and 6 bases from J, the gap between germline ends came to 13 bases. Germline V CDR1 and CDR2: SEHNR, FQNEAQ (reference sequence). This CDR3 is CASSLDSGGGNEQFF. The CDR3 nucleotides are TGTGCCAGCAGCTTAGATAGCGGAGGGGGCAATGAGCAGTTCTTC.

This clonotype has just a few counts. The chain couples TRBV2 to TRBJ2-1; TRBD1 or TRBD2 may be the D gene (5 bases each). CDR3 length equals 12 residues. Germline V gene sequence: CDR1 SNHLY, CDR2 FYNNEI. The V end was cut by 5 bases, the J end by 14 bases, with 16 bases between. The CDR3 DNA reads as TGTGCCAGCAGTCTCGGTTGGGGGTGGGAGTTCTTC. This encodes CASSLGWGWEFF.

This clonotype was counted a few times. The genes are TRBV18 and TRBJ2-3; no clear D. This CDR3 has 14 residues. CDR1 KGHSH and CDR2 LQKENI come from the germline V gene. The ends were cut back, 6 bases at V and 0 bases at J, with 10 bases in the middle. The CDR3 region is CASSADGSTDTQYF. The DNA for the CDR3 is TGTGCCAGCTCGGCAGACGGGAGCACAGATACGCAGTATTTT.

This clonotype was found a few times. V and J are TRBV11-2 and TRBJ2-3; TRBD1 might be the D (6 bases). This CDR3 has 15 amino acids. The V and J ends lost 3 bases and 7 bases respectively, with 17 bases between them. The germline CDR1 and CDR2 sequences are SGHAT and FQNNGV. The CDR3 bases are TGTGCCAGCAGCTTTGGGGGCGTTCGCGTGAATACGCAGTATTTT. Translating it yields CASSFGGVRVNTQYF.

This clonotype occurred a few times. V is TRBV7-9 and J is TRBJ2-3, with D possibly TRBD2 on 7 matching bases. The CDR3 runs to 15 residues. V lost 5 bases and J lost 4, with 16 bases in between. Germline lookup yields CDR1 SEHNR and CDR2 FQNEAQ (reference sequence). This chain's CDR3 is CASSVMGGAADTQYF. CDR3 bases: TGTGCCAGCAGCGTGATGGGGGGGGCCGCAGATACGCAGTATTTT.

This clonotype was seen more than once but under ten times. CDR3 amino acids: CASKDPGLAGVGEQFF. CDR3 nucleotides: TGTGCCAGCAAAGACCCGGGACTAGCGGGAGTGGGTGAGCAGTTCTTC. This chain joins TRBV6-2 or TRBV6-3 and TRBJ2-1, with TRBD2 matching over 14 bases. Germline assignment: CDR1 MNHEY and CDR2 SVGEGT. This CDR3 has 16 residues. V lost 7 bases to trimming and J lost 9 bases; unmatched junction nucleotides: 11.

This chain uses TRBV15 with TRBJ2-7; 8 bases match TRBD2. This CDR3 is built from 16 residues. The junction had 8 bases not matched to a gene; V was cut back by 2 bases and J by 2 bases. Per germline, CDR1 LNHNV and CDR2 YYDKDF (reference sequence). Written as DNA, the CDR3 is TGTGCCACCAGCAGATGGCGGGGGGCGAGTGCCTACGAGCAGTACTTC. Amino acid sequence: CATSRWRGASAYEQYF.

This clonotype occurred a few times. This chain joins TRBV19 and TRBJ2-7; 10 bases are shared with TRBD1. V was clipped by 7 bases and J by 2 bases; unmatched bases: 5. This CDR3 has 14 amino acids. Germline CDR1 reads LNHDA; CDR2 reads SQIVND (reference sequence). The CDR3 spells CASTDRGPPYEQYF. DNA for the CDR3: TGTGCCAGTACCGACAGGGGGCCGCCCTACGAGCAGTACTTC. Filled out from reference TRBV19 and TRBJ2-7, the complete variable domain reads DGGITQSPKYLFRKEGQNVTLSCEQNLNHDAMYWYRQDPGQGLRLIYYSQIVNDFQKGDIAEGYSVSREKKESFPLTVTSAQKNPTAFYLCASTDRGPPYEQYFGPGTRLTVT.

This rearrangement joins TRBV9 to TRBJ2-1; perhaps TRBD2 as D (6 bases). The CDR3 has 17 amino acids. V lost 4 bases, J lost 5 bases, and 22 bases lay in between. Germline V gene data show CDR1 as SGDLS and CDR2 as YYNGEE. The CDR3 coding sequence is TGTGCCAGCAGCTCCGGTCCCGGTCGGGGGAGACACAATGAGCAGTTCTTC. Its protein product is CASSSGPGRGRHNEQFF.

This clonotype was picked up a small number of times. The DNA of the CDR3 is TGTGCCAGCAGCGCGCCCTGGGGGGGCGTAGATACGCAGTATTTT. Its protein product is CASSAPWGGVDTQYF. The J gene is TRBJ2-3, the V gene TRBV7-9, with TRBD2 as a possible D gene (7 bases). Trimming took off 5 bases at V and 5 bases at J, with 17 bases between the two ends. CDR3 length: 15 residues. Germline CDR1 reads SEHNR; CDR2 reads FQNEAQ (reference sequence).

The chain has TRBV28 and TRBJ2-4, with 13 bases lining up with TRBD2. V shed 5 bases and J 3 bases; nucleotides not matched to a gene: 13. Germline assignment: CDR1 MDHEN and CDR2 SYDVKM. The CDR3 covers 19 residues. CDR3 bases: TGTGCCAGCAGTCCCCAACGACTAGCGGGAGGCCGAGGCAAAAACATTCAGTACTTC. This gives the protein CASSPQRLAGGRGKNIQYF.

CDR3 loop: CSGGWGTEAFF. CDR3 nucleotides: TGCAGCGGGGGTTGGGGTACTGAAGCTTTCTTT. The chain is built from TRBV29-1 and TRBJ1-1; D is ambiguous. The germline V and J ends were trimmed by 7 bases and 5 bases, with 11 bases remaining between them. Germline loops: CDR1 SQVTM, CDR2 ANQGSEA. The length of the CDR3 is 11 residues.

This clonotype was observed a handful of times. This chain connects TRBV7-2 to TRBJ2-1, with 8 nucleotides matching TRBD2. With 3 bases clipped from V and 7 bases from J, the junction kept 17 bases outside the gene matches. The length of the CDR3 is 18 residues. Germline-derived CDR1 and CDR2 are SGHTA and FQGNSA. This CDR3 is CASSFQASAGVEWNEQFF. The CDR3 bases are TGTGCCAGCAGCTTTCAAGCTTCAGCGGGAGTCGAGTGGAATGAGCAGTTCTTC.

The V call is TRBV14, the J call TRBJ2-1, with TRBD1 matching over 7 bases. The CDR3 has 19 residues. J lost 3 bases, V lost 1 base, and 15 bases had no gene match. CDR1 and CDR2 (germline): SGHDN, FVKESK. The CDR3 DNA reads TGTGCCAGCAGCCAAGTCCCGGGACAGTCGCCGGGTATCTACAATGAGCAGTTCTTC. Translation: CASSQVPGQSPGIYNEQFF.

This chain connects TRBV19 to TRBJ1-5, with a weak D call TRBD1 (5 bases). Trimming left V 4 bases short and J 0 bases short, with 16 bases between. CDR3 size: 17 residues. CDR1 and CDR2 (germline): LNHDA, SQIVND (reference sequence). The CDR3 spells CASSKVQDQYSNQPQHF. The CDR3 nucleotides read TGTGCCAGTAGTAAGGTACAGGACCAATATAGCAATCAGCCCCAGCATTTT.

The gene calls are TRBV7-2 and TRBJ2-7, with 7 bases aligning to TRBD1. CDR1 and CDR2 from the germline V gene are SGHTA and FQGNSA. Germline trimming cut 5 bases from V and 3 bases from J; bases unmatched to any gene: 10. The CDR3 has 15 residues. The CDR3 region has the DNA TGTGCCAGCAGCAGCCGACAGGGTGTCCTCTACGAGCAGTACTTC. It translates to CASSSRQGVLYEQYF.

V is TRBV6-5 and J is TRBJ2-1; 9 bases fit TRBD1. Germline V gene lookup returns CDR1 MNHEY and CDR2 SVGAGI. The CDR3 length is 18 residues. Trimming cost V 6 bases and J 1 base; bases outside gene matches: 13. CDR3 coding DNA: TGTGCCAGCAGCCCAGTCCTACCCGGGACAGGGTCCTACAATGAGCAGTTCTTC. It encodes CASSPVLPGTGSYNEQFF.

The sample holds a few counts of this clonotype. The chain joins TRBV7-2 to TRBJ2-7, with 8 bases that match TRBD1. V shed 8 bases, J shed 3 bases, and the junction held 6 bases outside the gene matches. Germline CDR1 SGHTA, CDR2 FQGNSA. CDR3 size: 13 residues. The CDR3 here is CASAVRGLYEQYF. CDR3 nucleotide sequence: TGTGCCAGCGCGGTCAGGGGGCTCTACGAGCAGTACTTC.

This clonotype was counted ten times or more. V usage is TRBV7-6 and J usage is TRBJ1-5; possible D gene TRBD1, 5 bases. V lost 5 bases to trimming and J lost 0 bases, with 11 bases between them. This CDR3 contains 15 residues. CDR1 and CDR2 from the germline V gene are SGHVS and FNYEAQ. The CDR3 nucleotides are TGTGCCAGCAGCCCGCAGGGTTATAGCAATCAGCCCCAGCATTTT. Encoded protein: CASSPQGYSNQPQHF.

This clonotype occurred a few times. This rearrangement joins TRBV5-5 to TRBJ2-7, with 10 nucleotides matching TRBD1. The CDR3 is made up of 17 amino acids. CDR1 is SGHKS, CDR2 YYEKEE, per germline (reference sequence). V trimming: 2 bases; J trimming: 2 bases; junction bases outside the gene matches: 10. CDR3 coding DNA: TGTGCCAGCAGCTTTGATTGGACAGGGGGTAGGGCCTACGAGCAGTACTTC. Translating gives CASSFDWTGGRAYEQYF.